This T cell receptor beta chain was sequenced during a study of T cell repertoires in cytomegalovirus infection (dated by TCRdb to between 2018 and 2020). The study in broad terms: Donor HLA type was relevant to the analysis, because carriage of CMV infection together with the matching HLA type was indicated by public TCR beta signatures. Overall results and qualifications from the work: In the ex vivo response, HLA-C-restricted CMV-specific TCR beta clonotypes were dominant, and in two of eight donors the single most frequent clonotype came from this HLA-C-restricted group. Cumulative frequency of public TCR beta family members discriminated carriers of CMV infection plus the relevant HLA type in this cohort and an independent roughly 350-donor cohort.

Many counts were recorded for this clonotype. The specificity of this receptor is unknown. Base qualities were left out, and no much larger clone turns up one base away. Via the germline V gene (reference sequence), CDR1 is SSHAT and CDR2 FNYEAQ. The CDR3 runs 15 amino acids, cysteine and phenylalanine included. The DNA shown is the 45-base CDR3, in frame from base 1. The junction shows trimming of 2 bases on V and 3 bases on J, and the gene matches do not reach 2 bases of it. Instrument on record: Illumina HiSeq 1500. The raw public reads went through TCRdb reprocessing: fastp at Q25, MiXCR clone calling, in-frame beta chains kept. Records with the same CDR3 protein are collapsed into one entry carrying the most frequent genes and DNA. This sample comprises a few hundred thousand distinct CDR3 sequences, 22% of them detected only once. The ten largest clones take up roughly 20% of the sample.

This clonotype originated in a human donor in good health (CMV status not recorded). Some clones in this sample may be carry-over from other donors' samples. The sequencing input was CD8+ T cells from PBMCs. Recombination joined TRBV7-7 with TRBJ2-1, and TRBD2 aligns with 9 junction nucleotides. The sequenced DNA is TGTGCCAGCAGCTTATCAGCGGGGGGCTACAATGAGCAGTTCTTC. Translated, it reads CASSLSAGGYNEQFF.